A single sample is the source of the 9 T cell receptor beta chains below, sequenced in a study of blood T cell repertoires in COVID-19. Method: immunoSEQ multiplex PCR; TCRdb's copy keeps in-frame clones and lacks some. The profile shows around 700,000 clones, 75% to 90% of them singletons. The sample comprised peripheral blood. The receptor set was obtained from a woman aged 18 to 35 with acute or convalescent COVID-19.

The V gene is TRBV19, the J gene TRBJ1-1; D unresolved. The CDR3 is 15 amino acids. The V gene's germline CDR1 is LNHDA and CDR2 SQIVND (reference sequence). Trimming removed 0 bases from V and 1 base from J, with 9 bases in between. The CDR3: CASSIEWRGNTEAFF. The CDR3 region has the DNA TGTGCCAGTAGTATAGAGTGGCGGGGGAACACTGAAGCTTTCTTT.

CDR3: CASRERQVSYNSPLHF. Written as DNA, the CDR3 is TGTGCCAGCAGGGAAAGACAGGTCTCCTATAATTCACCCCTCCACTTT. V usage is TRBV2 and J usage is TRBJ1-6; D possibly corresponds to TRBD1 (6 bases). The V end was cut by 6 bases, the J end by 0 bases, with 12 bases between. This CDR3 comprises 16 residues. The V gene's germline CDR1 is SNHLY and CDR2 FYNNEI.

The chain uses TRBV5-1 and TRBJ2-2; TRBD2 agrees at 8 bases. The CDR3 has 14 amino acids. CDR1 SGHRS and CDR2 YFSETQ come from the germline V gene. Unmatched junction bases numbered 6, after V lost 5 bases and J lost 6 bases. In DNA form, the CDR3 reads TGCGCCAGCAGTTACGCCGGGAGGGCCGGGGAGCTGTTTTTT. Its translation: CASSYAGRAGELFF.

The genes are TRBV19 and TRBJ1-1, with TRBD1 matching over 7 bases. Germline CDR1 LNHDA, CDR2 SQIVND (reference sequence). The CDR3 contains 14 residues. J was trimmed by 3 bases and V by 4 bases; bases with no gene match: 5. The CDR3 spells CASSRTGDDTEAFF. The CDR3 DNA sequence: TGTGCCAGTAGTAGAACAGGGGATGACACTGAAGCTTTCTTT.

The chain is built from TRBV19 and TRBJ1-2; D is unclear. From germline, CDR1 is LNHDA and CDR2 SQIVND (reference sequence). The germline V and J ends were trimmed by 3 bases and 4 bases, with 15 bases remaining between them. CDR3 length equals 15 residues. For the CDR3, the DNA is TGTGCCAGTAGTATCCTGGAGGGCGACCTCTATGGCTACACCTTC. As protein: CASSILEGDLYGYTF.

The chain combines TRBV19 with TRBJ1-4, with D possibly TRBD1 on 5 matching bases. The CDR3 has 11 amino acids. The germline V and J ends were trimmed by 9 bases and 7 bases, with 9 bases remaining between them. The germline V gene has CDR1 LNHDA and CDR2 SQIVND (reference sequence). DNA for the CDR3: TGTGCCAGCTTCGGGGGTGAAAAACTGTTTTTT. Translating it yields CASFGGEKLFF.

The V gene is TRBV7-2, the J gene TRBJ2-7, with a tentative D call TRBD1 (5 bases). This CDR3 contains 13 residues. Trimming pared 6 bases from V and 0 bases from J, leaving 9 bases between. From germline, CDR1 is SGHTA and CDR2 FQGNSA. Here the CDR3 reads CASRQALSYEQYF. CDR3 nucleotides: TGTGCCAGCAGACAGGCCCTCTCCTACGAGCAGTACTTC.

V gene TRBV6-5 combines with J gene TRBJ2-1, with D perhaps matching TRBD1 (7 bases). The germline V gene has CDR1 MNHEY and CDR2 SVGAGI. The ends were cut back, 5 bases at V and 8 bases at J, with 19 bases in the middle. This CDR3 is built from 15 residues. The DNA for the CDR3 is TGTGCCAGCAGTCCCCGGGGGAGACAGGGAGATGAGCAGTTCTTC. This encodes CASSPRGRQGDEQFF.

The CDR3 spells CASSYSRKSVQPQHF. Written as DNA, the CDR3 is TGTGCCAGCAGTTACTCGAGGAAGAGCGTCCAGCCCCAGCATTTT. The V call is TRBV6-5, the J call TRBJ1-5; D gene unclear. The germline V gene encodes CDR1 MNHEY and CDR2 SVGAGI. This CDR3 contains 15 residues. Trimming stripped 0 bases from V and 7 bases from J, with 13 bases between.